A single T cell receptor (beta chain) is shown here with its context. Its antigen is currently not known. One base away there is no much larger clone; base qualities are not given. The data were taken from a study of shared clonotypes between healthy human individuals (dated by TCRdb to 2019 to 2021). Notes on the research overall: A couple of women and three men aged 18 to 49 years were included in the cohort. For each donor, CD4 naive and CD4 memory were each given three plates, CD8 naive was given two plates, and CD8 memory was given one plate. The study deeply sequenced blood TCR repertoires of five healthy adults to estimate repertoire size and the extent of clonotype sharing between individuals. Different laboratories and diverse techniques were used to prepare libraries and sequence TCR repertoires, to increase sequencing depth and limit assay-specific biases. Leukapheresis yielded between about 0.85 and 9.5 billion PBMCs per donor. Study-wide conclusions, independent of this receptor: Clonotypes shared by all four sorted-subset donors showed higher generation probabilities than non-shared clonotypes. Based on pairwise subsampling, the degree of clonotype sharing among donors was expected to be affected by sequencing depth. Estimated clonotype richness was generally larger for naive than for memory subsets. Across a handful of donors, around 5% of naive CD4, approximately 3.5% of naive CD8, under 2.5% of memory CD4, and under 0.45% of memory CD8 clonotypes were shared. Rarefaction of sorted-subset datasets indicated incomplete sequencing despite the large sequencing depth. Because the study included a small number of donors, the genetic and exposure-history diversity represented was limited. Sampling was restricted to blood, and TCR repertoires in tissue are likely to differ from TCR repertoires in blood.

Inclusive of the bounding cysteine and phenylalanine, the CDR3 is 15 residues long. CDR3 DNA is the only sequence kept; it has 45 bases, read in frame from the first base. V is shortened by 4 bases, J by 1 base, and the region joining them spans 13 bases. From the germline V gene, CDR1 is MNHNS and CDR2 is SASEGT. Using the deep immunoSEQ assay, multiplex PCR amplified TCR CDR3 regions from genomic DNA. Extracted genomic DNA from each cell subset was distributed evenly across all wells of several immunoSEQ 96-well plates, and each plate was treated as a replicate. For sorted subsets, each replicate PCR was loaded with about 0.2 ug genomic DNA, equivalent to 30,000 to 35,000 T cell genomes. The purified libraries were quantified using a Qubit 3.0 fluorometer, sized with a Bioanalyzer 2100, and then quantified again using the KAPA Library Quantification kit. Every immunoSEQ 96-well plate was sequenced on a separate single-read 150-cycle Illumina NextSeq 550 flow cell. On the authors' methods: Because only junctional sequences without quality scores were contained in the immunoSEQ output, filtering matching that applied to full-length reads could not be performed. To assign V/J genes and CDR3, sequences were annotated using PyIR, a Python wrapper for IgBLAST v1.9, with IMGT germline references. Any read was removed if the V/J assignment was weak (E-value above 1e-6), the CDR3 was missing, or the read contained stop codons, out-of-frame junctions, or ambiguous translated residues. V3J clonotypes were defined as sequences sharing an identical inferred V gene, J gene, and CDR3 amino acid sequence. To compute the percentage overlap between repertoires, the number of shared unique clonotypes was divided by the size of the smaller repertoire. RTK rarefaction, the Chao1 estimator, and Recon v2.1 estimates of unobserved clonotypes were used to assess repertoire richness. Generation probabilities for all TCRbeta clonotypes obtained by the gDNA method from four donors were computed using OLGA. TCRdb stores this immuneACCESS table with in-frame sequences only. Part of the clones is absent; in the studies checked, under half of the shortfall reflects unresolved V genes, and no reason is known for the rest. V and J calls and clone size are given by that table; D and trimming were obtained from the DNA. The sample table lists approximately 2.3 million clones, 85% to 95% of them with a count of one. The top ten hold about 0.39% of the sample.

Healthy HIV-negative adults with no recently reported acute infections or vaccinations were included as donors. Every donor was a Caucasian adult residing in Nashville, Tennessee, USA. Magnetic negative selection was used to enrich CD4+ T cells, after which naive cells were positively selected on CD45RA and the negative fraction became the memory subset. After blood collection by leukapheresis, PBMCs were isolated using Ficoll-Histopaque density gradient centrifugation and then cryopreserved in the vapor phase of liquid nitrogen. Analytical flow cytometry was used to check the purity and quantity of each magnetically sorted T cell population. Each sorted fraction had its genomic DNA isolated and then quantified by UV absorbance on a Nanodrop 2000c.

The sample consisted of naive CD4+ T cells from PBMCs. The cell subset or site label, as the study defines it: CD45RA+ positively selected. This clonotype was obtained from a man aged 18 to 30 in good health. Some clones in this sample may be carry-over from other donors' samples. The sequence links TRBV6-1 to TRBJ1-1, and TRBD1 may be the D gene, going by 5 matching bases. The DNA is TGTGCCAGCAGTGGCCCCAGGGCAGAGAACACTGAAGCTTTCTTT. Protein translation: CASSGPRAENTEAFF.